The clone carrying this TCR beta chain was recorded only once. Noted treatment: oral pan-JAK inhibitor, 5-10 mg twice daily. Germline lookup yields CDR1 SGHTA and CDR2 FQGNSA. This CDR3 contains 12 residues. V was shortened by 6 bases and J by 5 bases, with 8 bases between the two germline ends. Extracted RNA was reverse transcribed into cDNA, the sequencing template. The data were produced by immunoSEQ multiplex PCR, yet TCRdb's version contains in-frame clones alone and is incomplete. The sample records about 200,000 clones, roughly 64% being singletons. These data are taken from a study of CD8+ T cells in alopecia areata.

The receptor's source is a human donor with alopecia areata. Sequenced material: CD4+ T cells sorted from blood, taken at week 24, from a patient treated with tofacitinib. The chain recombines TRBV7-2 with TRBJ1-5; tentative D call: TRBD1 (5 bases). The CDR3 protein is CASSQGDQPQHF. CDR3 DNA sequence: TGTGCCAGCAGTCAAGGGGATCAGCCCCAGCATTTT.